At least ten counts were recorded for the clone carrying this TCR beta chain. Its specificity is not known. This record comes from a study of T cell repertoires in cytomegalovirus infection. About the study: Well-studied HLA-B-restricted epitopes and recently identified HLA-C-restricted epitopes of CMV were both used in the study. In public TCR beta signatures, there were indications of both CMV infection and matching HLA type. Study-level points and caveats: CMV-specific TCR beta clonotypes restricted by HLA-C dominated the ex vivo response.

TCRdb passed the reads through MiXCR, listing each CDR3 protein once. The repertoire holds about 270,000 distinct CDR3 sequences, with roughly a fifth as singletons. V was cut by 5 bases and J by 2 bases, with 11 bases left in between. The germline CDR1 and CDR2 sequences are SGHTA and FQGNSA. The CDR3 totals 14 residues. This sequence joins TRBV7-2 and TRBJ2-3, with D perhaps matching TRBD2 (5 bases). The sample here was cultured PBMCs, taken from culture after CMV antigen stimulation. This receptor was obtained from a human donor in good health (CMV status not recorded). Some clones in this sample may be carry-over from other donors' samples. The CDR3 sequence is CASSPGGYTDTQYF. CDR3 bases: TGTGCCAGCAGCCCAGGAGGTTACACAGATACGCAGTATTTT.